One T cell receptor (beta chain) is described in this entry. The assay was immunoSEQ multiplex PCR, and TCRdb's table has in-frame clones only and misses some. This table holds under 150,000 clones, around 90% found once. The CDR3 loop spans 12 amino acids. The V end lost 4 bases, the J end lost 7 bases, and 8 bases lay between the germline ends. The record originates from a study of blood T cell repertoires in COVID-19. The wider study: Italy, Spain and the United States were the sources of the convalescent and acute COVID-19 samples.

Sequencing was performed on peripheral blood. The TCR comes from a human donor in a cohort sampled during active COVID-19. V usage is TRBV12-3 or TRBV12-4 and J usage is TRBJ1-5, with a tentative D call TRBD1 (6 bases). In DNA, the CDR3 is TGTGCCAGCAGTTCGGACAGACAGCCCCAGCATTTT. Amino acids: CASSSDRQPQHF.